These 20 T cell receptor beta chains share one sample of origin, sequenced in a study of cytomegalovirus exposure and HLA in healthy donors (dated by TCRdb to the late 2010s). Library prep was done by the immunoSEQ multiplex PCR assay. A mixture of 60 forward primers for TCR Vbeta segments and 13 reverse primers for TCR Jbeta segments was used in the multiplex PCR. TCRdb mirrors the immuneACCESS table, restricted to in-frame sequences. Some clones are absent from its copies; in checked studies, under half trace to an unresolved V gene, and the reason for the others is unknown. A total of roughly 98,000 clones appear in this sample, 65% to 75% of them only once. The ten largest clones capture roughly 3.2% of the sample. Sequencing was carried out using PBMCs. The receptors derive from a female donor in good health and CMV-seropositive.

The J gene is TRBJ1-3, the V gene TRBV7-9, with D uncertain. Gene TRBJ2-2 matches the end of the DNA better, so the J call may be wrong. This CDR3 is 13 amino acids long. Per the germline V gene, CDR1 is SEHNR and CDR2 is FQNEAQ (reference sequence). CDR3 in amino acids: CASSLGRTGELFF. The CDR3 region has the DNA TGTGCCAGCAGCTTAGGTCGTACCGGGGAGCTGTTTTTT.

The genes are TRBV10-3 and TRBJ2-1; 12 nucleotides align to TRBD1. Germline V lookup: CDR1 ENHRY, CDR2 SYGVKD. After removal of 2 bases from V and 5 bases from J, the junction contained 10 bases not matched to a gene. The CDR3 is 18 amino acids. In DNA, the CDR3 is TGTGCCATCAGTGAGGTGGGGACAGGGGGCGGGGGGCACAATGAGCAGTTCTTC. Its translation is CAISEVGTGGGGHNEQFF.

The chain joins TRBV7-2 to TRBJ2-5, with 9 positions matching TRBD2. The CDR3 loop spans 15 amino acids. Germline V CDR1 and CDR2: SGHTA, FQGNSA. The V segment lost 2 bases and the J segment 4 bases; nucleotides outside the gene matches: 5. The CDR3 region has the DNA TGTGCCAGCAGCTTAATAGCGGGAGTATCAGAGACCCAGTACTTC. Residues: CASSLIAGVSETQYF.

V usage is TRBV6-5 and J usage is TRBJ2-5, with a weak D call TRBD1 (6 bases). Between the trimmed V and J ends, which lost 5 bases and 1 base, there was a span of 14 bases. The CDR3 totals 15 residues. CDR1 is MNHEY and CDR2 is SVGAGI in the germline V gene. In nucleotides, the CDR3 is TGTGCCAGCAGTCCGTCGGTCAGGGGCCAAGAGACCCAGTACTTC. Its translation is CASSPSVRGQETQYF.

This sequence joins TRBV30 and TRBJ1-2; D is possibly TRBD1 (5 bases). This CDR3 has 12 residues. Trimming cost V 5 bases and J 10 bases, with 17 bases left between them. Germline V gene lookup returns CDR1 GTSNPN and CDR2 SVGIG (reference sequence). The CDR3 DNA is TGTGCCTGGGGCAGGGCAGTTCTCCCCTACACCTTC. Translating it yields CAWGRAVLPYTF.

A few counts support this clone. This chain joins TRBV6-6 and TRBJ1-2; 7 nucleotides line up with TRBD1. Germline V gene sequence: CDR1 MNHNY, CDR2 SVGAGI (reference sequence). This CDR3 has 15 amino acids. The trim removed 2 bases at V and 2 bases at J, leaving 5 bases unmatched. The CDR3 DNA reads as TGTGCCAGCAGTTACCTAACAGGGGAAAACTATGGCTACACCTTC. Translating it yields CASSYLTGENYGYTF.

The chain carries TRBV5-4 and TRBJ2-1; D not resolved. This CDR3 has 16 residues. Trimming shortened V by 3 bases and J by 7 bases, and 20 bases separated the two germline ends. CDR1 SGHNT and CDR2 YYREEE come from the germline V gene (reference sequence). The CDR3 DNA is TGTGCCAGCAGCTCGCATGCGAGAATAGCTGAGAATGAGCAGTTCTTC. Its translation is CASSSHARIAENEQFF.

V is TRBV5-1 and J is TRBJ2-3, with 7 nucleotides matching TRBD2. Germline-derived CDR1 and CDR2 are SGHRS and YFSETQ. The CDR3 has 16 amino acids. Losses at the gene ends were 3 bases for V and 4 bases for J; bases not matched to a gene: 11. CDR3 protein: CASSSGGRWVADTQYF. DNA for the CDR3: TGCGCCAGCAGCTCGGGAGGACGGTGGGTTGCAGATACGCAGTATTTT.

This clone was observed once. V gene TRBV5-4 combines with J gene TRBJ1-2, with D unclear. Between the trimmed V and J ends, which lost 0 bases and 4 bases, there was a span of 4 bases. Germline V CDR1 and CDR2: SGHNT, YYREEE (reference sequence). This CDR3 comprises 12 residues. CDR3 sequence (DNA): TGTGCCAGCAGCTTGGACAGCTATGGCTACACCTTC. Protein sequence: CASSLDSYGYTF.

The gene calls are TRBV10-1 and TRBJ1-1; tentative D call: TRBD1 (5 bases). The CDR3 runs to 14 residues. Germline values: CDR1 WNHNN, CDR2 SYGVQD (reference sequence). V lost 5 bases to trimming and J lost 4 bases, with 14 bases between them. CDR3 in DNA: TGCGCCAGCAGTTCACGCAGGGTGGGCACTGAAGCTTTCTTT. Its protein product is CASSSRRVGTEAFF.

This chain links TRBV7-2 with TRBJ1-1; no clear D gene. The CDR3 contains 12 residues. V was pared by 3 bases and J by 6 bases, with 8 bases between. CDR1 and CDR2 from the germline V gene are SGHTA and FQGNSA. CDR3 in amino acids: CASSFSYAEAFF. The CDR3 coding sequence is TGTGCCAGCAGCTTCAGTTACGCTGAAGCTTTCTTT.

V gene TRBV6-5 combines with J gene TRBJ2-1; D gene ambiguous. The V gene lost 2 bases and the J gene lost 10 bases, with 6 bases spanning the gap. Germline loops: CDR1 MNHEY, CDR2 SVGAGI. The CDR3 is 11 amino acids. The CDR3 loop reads CASSYTPEQFF. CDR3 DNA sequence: TGTGCCAGCAGTTACACACCCGAGCAGTTCTTC.

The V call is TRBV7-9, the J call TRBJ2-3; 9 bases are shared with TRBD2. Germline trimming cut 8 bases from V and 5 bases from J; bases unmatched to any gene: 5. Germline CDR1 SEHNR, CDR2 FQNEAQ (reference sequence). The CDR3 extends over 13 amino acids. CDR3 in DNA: TGTGCCAGCCATAGCGGGGGTATAGATACGCAGTATTTT. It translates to CASHSGGIDTQYF.

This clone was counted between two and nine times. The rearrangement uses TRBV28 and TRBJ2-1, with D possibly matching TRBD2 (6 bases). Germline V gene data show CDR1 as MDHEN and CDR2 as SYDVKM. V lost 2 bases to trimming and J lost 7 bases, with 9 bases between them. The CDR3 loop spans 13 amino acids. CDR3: CASSLGAGNEQFF. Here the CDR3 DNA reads TGTGCCAGCAGTTTAGGCGCGGGGAATGAGCAGTTCTTC.

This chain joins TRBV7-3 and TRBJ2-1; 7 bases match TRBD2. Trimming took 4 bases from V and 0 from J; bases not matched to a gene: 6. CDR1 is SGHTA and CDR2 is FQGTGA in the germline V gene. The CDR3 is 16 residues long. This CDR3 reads CASSSLAGSSYNEQFF. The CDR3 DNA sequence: TGTGCCAGCAGCTCGTTAGCGGGTAGCTCCTACAATGAGCAGTTCTTC.

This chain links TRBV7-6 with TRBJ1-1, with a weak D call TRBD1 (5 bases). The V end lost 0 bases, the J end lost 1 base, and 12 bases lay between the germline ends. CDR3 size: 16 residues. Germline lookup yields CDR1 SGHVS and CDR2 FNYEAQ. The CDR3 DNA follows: TGTGCCAGCAGCTTAGCATTTGGGGGGACGAACACTGAAGCTTTCTTT. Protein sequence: CASSLAFGGTNTEAFF.

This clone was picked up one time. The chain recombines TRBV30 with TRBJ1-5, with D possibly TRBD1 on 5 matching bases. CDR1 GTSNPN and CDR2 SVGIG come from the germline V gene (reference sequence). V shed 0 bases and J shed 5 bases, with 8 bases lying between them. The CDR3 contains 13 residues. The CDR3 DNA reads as TGTGCCTGGAGTGTAACAGGCGATCAGCCCCAGCATTTT. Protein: CAWSVTGDQPQHF. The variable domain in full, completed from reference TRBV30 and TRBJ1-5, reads SQTIHQWPATLVQPVGSPLSLECTVEGTSNPNLYWYRQAAGRGLQLLFYSVGIGQISSEVPQNLSASRPQDRQFILSSKKLLLSDSGFYLCAWSVTGDQPQHFGDGTRLSIL.

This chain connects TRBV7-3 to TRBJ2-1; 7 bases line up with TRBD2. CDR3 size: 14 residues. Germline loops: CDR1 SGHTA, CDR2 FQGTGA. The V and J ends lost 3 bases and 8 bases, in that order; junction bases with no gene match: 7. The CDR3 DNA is TGTGCCAGCAGCTTCCAGCGGGATATTCATGAGCAGTTCTTC. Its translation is CASSFQRDIHEQFF.

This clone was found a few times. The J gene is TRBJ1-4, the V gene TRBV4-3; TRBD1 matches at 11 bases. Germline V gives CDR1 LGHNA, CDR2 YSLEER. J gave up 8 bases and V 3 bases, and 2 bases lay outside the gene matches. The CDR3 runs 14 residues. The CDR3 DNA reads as TGCGCCAGCAGCCAGGACAGGGGGCAGGAAAAACTGTTTTTT. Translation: CASSQDRGQEKLFF.

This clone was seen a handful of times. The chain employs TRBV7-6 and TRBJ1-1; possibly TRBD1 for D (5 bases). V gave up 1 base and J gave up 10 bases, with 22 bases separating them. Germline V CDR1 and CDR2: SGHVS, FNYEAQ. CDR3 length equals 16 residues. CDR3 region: CASSLEAPGGSERAFF. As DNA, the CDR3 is TGTGCCAGCAGCTTAGAGGCCCCGGGGGGAAGTGAAAGAGCTTTCTTT.